These 23 T cell receptor beta chains were all obtained from the same sample, sequenced in a study of blood T cells in healthy people across ages. The second PCR ran roughly 6 to 11 cycles with a sample-barcoded 5' primer and J-beta primers. Using its own MiXCR run on the 5' RACE reads, TCRdb lists one record per CDR3 protein. Among around 1,800,000 distinct CDR3 sequences listed, 35% to 50% were seen once. The sequencing sample was made of blood. These receptor sequences come from a human donor in good health.

This chain joins TRBV18 and TRBJ1-2; 9 nucleotides agree with TRBD1. Germline V gene lookup returns CDR1 KGHSH and CDR2 LQKENI. The CDR3 consists of 15 residues. V gave up 3 bases and J gave up 4 bases; unmatched junction bases: 6. CDR3 protein: CASSPETGGLYGYTF. Written as DNA, the CDR3 is TGTGCCAGCTCACCTGAGACAGGGGGACTCTATGGCTACACCTTC. The entire variable domain, with the rest obtained from reference TRBV18 and TRBJ1-2, is as follows: NAGVMQNPRHLVRRRGQEARLRCSPMKGHSHVYWYRQLPEEGLKFMVYLQKENIIDESGMPKERFSAEFPKEGPSILRIQQVVRGDSAAYFCASSPETGGLYGYTFGSGTRLTVV.

Turning to this clonotype: Germline is not matched at one junction end, which may reflect a read error. V gene TRBV7-9 combines with J gene TRBJ1-4; D is unclear. There are 15 residues in the CDR3. Germline CDR1 SEHNR, CDR2 FQNEAQ (reference sequence). Here the CDR3 DNA reads TGTGCCGGCAGCCCAATGGCGGCAACTAATGAAAAACTGTTTTTT. Amino acids: CAGSPMAATNEKLFF.

The V call is TRBV5-6, the J call TRBJ2-3, with D unresolved. The ends were cut back, 5 bases at V and 2 bases at J, with 12 bases in the middle. Germline CDR1 and CDR2: SGHDT and YYEEEE. The CDR3 consists of 14 residues. CDR3 loop: CASSYPLHTDTQYF. CDR3 DNA: TGTGCCAGCAGTTATCCGCTACACACAGATACGCAGTATTTT.

The chain couples TRBV12-3 or TRBV12-4 to TRBJ2-1; 8 bases are shared with TRBD2. V lost 9 bases to trimming and J lost 14 bases; unmatched junction nucleotides: 9. The CDR3 covers 11 residues. The CDR3 DNA sequence: TGTGCCAGTAGTCCCGGGACTAGGGAGTTCTTC. Encoded protein: CASSPGTREFF.

The rearrangement links TRBV29-1 to TRBJ2-7, with 9 bases fitting TRBD1. V dropped 2 bases and J dropped 0; count of bases not matched to a gene: 8. CDR3 length equals 16 residues. Germline V gene data show CDR1 as SQVTM and CDR2 as ANQGSEA. The chain's CDR3 is CSVESSGTGRSYEQYF. The CDR3 nucleotides are TGCAGCGTTGAAAGTAGTGGGACAGGGCGCTCCTACGAGCAGTACTTC.

This chain connects TRBV5-1 to TRBJ2-6; weak D call: TRBD2 (7 bases). The V gene's germline CDR1 is SGHRS and CDR2 YFSETQ. V lost 4 bases, J lost 2 bases, and 25 bases lay in between. The CDR3 is 20 amino acids. DNA of the CDR3: TGCGCCAGCAGCCCCTCGGGTGGGGGGGCAGAACAAACTGGGGCCAACGTCCTGACTTTC. Its translation is CASSPSGGGAEQTGANVLTF.

This clonotype was detected only a few times. The chain employs TRBV29-1 and TRBJ2-7, with a tentative D call TRBD1 (5 bases). Trimming took 7 bases from V and 0 from J, leaving 16 bases between them. Germline lookup yields CDR1 SQVTM and CDR2 ANQGSEA. This CDR3 is 14 amino acids long. CDR3 coding DNA: TGCAGCGCAATAGGGGCCGCCAGCTCCTACGAGCAGTACTTC. Its protein product is CSAIGAASSYEQYF.

V usage is TRBV11-1 and J usage is TRBJ2-5, with D possibly matching TRBD2 (5 bases). The CDR3 sequence is 14 residues long. Trimming took off 5 bases at V and 5 bases at J, with 15 bases between the two ends. Germline CDR1 reads SGHAT; CDR2 reads FQDESV (reference sequence). In DNA, the CDR3 is TGTGCCAGCAGCACGCGGACTTGCGAGGAGACCCAGTACTTC. It codes for CASSTRTCEETQYF.

The chain joins TRBV6-5 to TRBJ2-5, with 7 bases fitting TRBD1. This CDR3 comprises 16 residues. Trimming removed 0 bases from V and 3 bases from J; junction bases left unmatched: 7. Germline V gene data show CDR1 as MNHEY and CDR2 as SVGAGI. The CDR3 DNA sequence: TGTGCCAGCAGTTACTCGATTGCTGGGACAGAAGAGACCCAGTACTTC. It yields the protein CASSYSIAGTEETQYF.

The V gene is TRBV5-5, the J gene TRBJ2-2; 13 bases map to TRBD2. The germline V gene has CDR1 SGHKS and CDR2 YYEKEE (reference sequence). The CDR3 runs to 15 residues. With V trimmed by 4 bases and J by 4 bases, 1 base remained unmatched. CDR3 residues: CASSRLAGGTGELFF. In nucleotides, the CDR3 is TGTGCCAGCAGCCGACTAGCGGGGGGCACCGGGGAGCTGTTTTTT.

A few counts support this clonotype. The gene calls are TRBV5-1 and TRBJ1-5; TRBD1 matches 8 bases. The CDR3 totals 15 residues. Germline values: CDR1 SGHRS, CDR2 YFSETQ. V trimming: 3 bases; J trimming: 2 bases; junction bases outside the gene matches: 4. The CDR3 nucleotides read TGCGCCAGCAGCTCAGAGGGACAGGGCAATCAGCCCCAGCATTTT. Its translation: CASSSEGQGNQPQHF.

The rearrangement links TRBV29-1 to TRBJ1-5; D is uncertain. The length of the CDR3 is 14 residues. The V gene lost 6 bases and the J gene lost 7 bases, with 19 bases spanning the gap. Germline V gene data show CDR1 as SQVTM and CDR2 as ANQGSEA. The CDR3 here is CSVSGGGIGQPQHF. CDR3 sequence (DNA): TGCAGCGTATCAGGAGGAGGTATAGGGCAGCCCCAGCATTTT.

This clonotype was observed a handful of times. The chain has TRBV6-2 or TRBV6-3 and TRBJ1-2, with D possibly matching TRBD1 (6 bases). There are 16 residues in the CDR3. Germline CDR1 is MNHEY and CDR2 is SVGEGT. Deletions cut 6 bases from V and 4 bases from J, with 21 bases between. The CDR3 sequence: CASSQTGGVRRYGYTF. CDR3 DNA sequence: TGTGCCAGCAGCCAAACGGGGGGCGTGCGACGCTATGGCTACACCTTC.

This clonotype was observed a few times. The rearrangement uses TRBV19 and TRBJ1-2; the D is unclear. The CDR3 is 14 residues long. Looked up from germline, CDR1 is LNHDA and CDR2 is SQIVND (reference sequence). The V and J ends lost 9 bases and 1 base respectively, with 15 bases between them. CDR3: CASLDVGDNYGYTF. The CDR3 DNA is TGTGCCAGCTTGGACGTCGGGGATAACTATGGCTACACCTTC.

The rearrangement uses TRBV20-1 and TRBJ2-5; tentative D call: TRBD1 (7 bases). Trimming shortened V by 6 bases and J by 1 base, and 21 bases separated the two germline ends. From germline, CDR1 is DFQATT and CDR2 SNEGSKA (reference sequence). This CDR3 comprises 16 residues. The CDR3 here is CSAEGRGRGFQETQYF. CDR3 coding DNA: TGCAGTGCGGAGGGAAGGGGCAGGGGGTTCCAAGAGACCCAGTACTTC.

For the CDR3, the DNA is TGTGCCAGCAGTGCGATACCGGGACAGGAGGACTACGAGCAGTACTTC. This translates into CASSAIPGQEDYEQYF. This rearrangement joins TRBV27 to TRBJ2-7; 8 bases fit TRBD1. The CDR3 runs to 16 residues. From germline, CDR1 is MNHEY and CDR2 SMNVEV (reference sequence). J gave up 3 bases and V 5 bases, and 12 bases lay outside the gene matches.

The chain carries TRBV6-2 or TRBV6-3 and TRBJ1-2, with D hard to call. Trimming left V 6 bases short and J 7 bases short, with 18 bases between. The CDR3 is 14 residues long. Germline lookup yields CDR1 MNHEY and CDR2 SVGEGT. CDR3 residues: CASRSTRRVGGYTF. The CDR3 region has the DNA TGTGCCAGCAGGTCCACCAGGAGAGTTGGTGGCTACACCTTC.

This clonotype was detected once. The CDR3 DNA reads as TGCAGTGCCAGGGCACGGGGGCCCACCTACGAGCAGTACTTC. Translating gives CSARARGPTYEQYF. The rearrangement uses TRBV20-1 and TRBJ2-7; D is perhaps TRBD1 or TRBD2 (6 bases each). CDR3 length: 14 residues. CDR1 is DFQATT and CDR2 is SNEGSKA in the germline V gene (reference sequence). Deletions cut 6 bases from V and 2 bases from J, with 17 bases between.

This clonotype was counted between two and nine times. This chain connects TRBV20-1 to TRBJ2-7; either TRBD1 or TRBD2 may fit D (6 bases each). The ends were cut back, 8 bases at V and 3 bases at J, with 17 bases in the middle. The CDR3 runs 13 residues. Germline V lookup: CDR1 DFQATT, CDR2 SNEGSKA (reference sequence). Here the CDR3 reads CSIPRDTDYEQYF. Written as DNA, the CDR3 is TGCAGTATACCGCGGGACACGGACTACGAGCAGTACTTC.

The rearrangement uses TRBV4-3 and TRBJ2-5, with D perhaps TRBD1 or TRBD2 (6 bases each). The J call is in doubt because the DNA end fits TRBJ2-7 better. The CDR3 consists of 15 residues. Per the germline V gene, CDR1 is LGHNA and CDR2 is YSLEER. The CDR3 spells CASSQAGAGSDEQYF. The DNA for the CDR3 is TGCGCCAGCAGCCAAGCGGGGGCAGGTAGCGACGAGCAGTACTTC.

This clonotype was counted between two and nine times. The gene calls are TRBV7-8 and TRBJ2-1, with D possibly being TRBD1 (6 bases). V lost 9 bases and J lost 1, with 19 bases in between. There are 16 residues in the CDR3. From germline, CDR1 is SGHVS and CDR2 FQNEAQ. The CDR3 nucleotides are TGTGCCAGTAGGCCATCTGACCAGGGGTCCTACAATGAGCAGTTCTTC. Translation gives CASRPSDQGSYNEQFF. Using reference TRBV7-8 and TRBJ2-1 for the parts outside the CDR3, the full variable domain is GAGVSQSPRYKVAKRGQDVALRCDPISGHVSLFWYQQALGQGPEFLTYFQNEAQLDKSGLPSDRFFAERPEGSVSTLKIQRTQQEDSAVYLCASRPSDQGSYNEQFFGPGTRLTVL.

At least ten counts were recorded for this clonotype. V gene TRBV5-5 combines with J gene TRBJ1-2; perhaps TRBD1 as D (6 bases). CDR1 and CDR2 (germline): SGHKS, YYEKEE (reference sequence). Trimming shortened V by 4 bases and J by 3 bases, and 13 bases separated the two germline ends. The CDR3 is made up of 14 amino acids. The CDR3 bases are TGTGCCAGCAGCAAACCCAGGGGCGACTATGGCTACACCTTC. Protein sequence: CASSKPRGDYGYTF.

The table lists this clonotype with a few counts. This chain links TRBV6-2 or TRBV6-3 with TRBJ2-7; D not resolved. Trimming shortened V by 6 bases and J by 1 base, and 13 bases separated the two germline ends. The CDR3 runs 14 residues. The V gene's germline CDR1 is MNHEY and CDR2 SVGEGT. The CDR3 loop is CASRITIQSYEQYF. The DNA for the CDR3 is TGTGCCAGCAGAATTACCATACAGTCCTACGAGCAGTACTTC.